The entry below describes one T cell receptor beta chain. Its antigen is still unknown. Nothing much larger sits one base from this clone, and base qualities are not available. The listed sequencing device is Illumina HiSeq 1500. The public reads were run again by TCRdb, first through fastp at Q25 and then through MiXCR, and only productive beta chains were kept. Each entry merges the rows of one CDR3 protein and shows their most common DNA and genes. Present in this sample are roughly 990,000 distinct CDR3 sequences, around 30% of which were seen just once. The top ten hold around 15% of the sample. The treatment or condition label of this sample denotes: in vitro stimulation with specific CMV peptide epitopes to enrich CMV-specific T cells. These data belong to a study of T cell repertoires in cytomegalovirus infection (dated by TCRdb to 2018 to 2020). Study-level background: The peptide stimulations were aimed at well-studied HLA-B-restricted epitopes as well as recently identified HLA-C-restricted CMV epitopes, whose presentation resists viral immunomodulation. Because public TCR beta signatures pointed to carriage of CMV infection together with the matching HLA type, the HLA type of each donor mattered for the analysis.

The CDR3 measures 12 amino acids from cysteine to phenylalanine. Just CDR3 DNA is preserved here, 36 bases in frame from base 1. The V end gives up 4 bases and the J end 7 bases, leaving 1 base in the junction not matched to a gene. The investigation overall reported the following: In both this cohort and an independent roughly 400-donor cohort, the cumulative frequency of public TCR beta family members distinguished carriers of CMV infection plus the relevant HLA type. In the ex vivo response, HLA-C-restricted CMV-specific TCR beta clonotypes were dominant, and in two of eight donors the single most frequent clonotype came from this HLA-C-restricted group.

The specimen comprised cultured CD8+ T cells from PBMCs, sampled from culture after CMV antigen stimulation. The receptor's source is a human donor in good health (CMV status not recorded). Some clones in this sample may be carry-over from other donors' samples. The rearranged segments are TRBV12-3 or TRBV12-4 and TRBJ1-2; 9 nucleotides in the junction match TRBD1. The DNA reads TGTGCCAGCAGTTGGACAGGGGCTGGCTACACCTTC. This gives the protein CASSWTGAGYTF.